This TCR beta chain appears in the sequencing data of a study of shared clonotypes between healthy human individuals (TCRdb year 2020). For the study in its entirety: The cohort comprised a couple of women and three men aged 18 to 49 years. For each donor, CD4 naive and CD4 memory were each given three plates, CD8 naive was given two plates, and CD8 memory was given one plate. To estimate repertoire size and how much clonotype sharing occurs between individuals, the study deeply sequenced the blood TCR repertoires of several healthy adults. Libraries were prepared and TCR repertoires were sequenced by different laboratories using diverse techniques, in order to increase sequencing depth and limit assay-specific biases. Each donor's leukapheresis produced roughly between roughly 0.85 and 9 billion PBMCs. Study-level results and caveats: Naive subsets generally had larger estimated clonotype richness than memory subsets did. Incomplete sequencing was indicated by rarefaction of sorted-subset datasets, despite the large sequencing depth. Pairwise subsampling indicated that sequencing depth was expected to affect the degree of clonotype sharing among donors. Only blood was sampled, and tissue TCR repertoires likely differ from those in blood. Around 5.4% of naive CD4, 3.5% of naive CD8, approximately 2% of memory CD4, and 0.4% of memory CD8 clonotypes were shared across several donors. Compared with non-shared clonotypes, clonotypes shared by all four sorted-subset donors had higher generation probabilities. The small number of donors limited the genetic and exposure-history diversity represented.

Between the V and J ends, shortened by 1 base and 4 bases respectively, the junction contains 5 bases. Measured from the cysteine to the phenylalanine, the CDR3 is 14 residues long. Just CDR3 DNA is preserved here, 42 bases in frame from base 1. From a lookup of the germline V gene (reference sequence), CDR1 and CDR2 are LNHNV and YYDKDF. CD8 naive samples consisted of CD45RO-negative cells that were positively selected for CCR7, yielding a CD45RA+CCR7+ population without TemRA cells. The donors were healthy, HIV-negative adults with no recently reported acute infections or vaccinations. All donors were Caucasian adults living in Nashville, Tennessee, USA. After blood collection by leukapheresis, PBMCs were isolated using Ficoll-Histopaque density gradient centrifugation and then cryopreserved in the vapor phase of liquid nitrogen. Analytical flow cytometry was used to check the purity and quantity of each magnetically sorted T cell population. Genomic DNA was isolated from each sorted fraction and quantified by UV absorbance on a Nanodrop 2000c.

Using the deep immunoSEQ assay, multiplex PCR amplified TCR CDR3 regions from genomic DNA. Genomic DNA extracted from each cell subset was distributed evenly over all wells of several immunoSEQ 96-well plates, and each plate served as one replicate. For sorted subsets, around 200 ng genomic DNA, equal to 30,000 or so T cell genomes, was loaded into each replicate PCR. Purified libraries were measured with a Qubit 3.0 fluorometer, size-checked on a Bioanalyzer 2100, and measured again with the KAPA Library Quantification kit. Every immunoSEQ 96-well plate was sequenced on a separate single-read 150-cycle Illumina NextSeq 550 flow cell. The published analysis was carried out like this. Because only junctional sequences without quality scores were contained in the immunoSEQ output, filtering matching that applied to full-length reads could not be performed. To assign V/J genes and CDR3, sequences were annotated against IMGT germline references using PyIR, a Python wrapper for IgBLAST v1.9. Reads with weak V/J assignments (E-value above 1e-6), missing CDR3, stop codons, out-of-frame junctions, or ambiguous translated residues were removed. V3J clonotypes were defined as sequences sharing an identical inferred V gene, J gene, and CDR3 amino acid sequence. Percentage overlap between repertoires was calculated by dividing the number of shared unique clonotypes by the size of the smaller repertoire. Repertoire richness was assessed with RTK rarefaction, the Chao1 estimator, and Recon v2.1 estimates of unobserved clonotypes. Generation probabilities for all TCRbeta clonotypes obtained by the gDNA method from a handful of donors were computed using OLGA. TCRdb re-hosts the immuneACCESS table, in-frame sequences only. Its copies lack some clones; in the studies checked, an unresolved V gene accounts for under half of them, and the cause for the rest is not known. V and J calls and clone size are given by that table; D and trimming were obtained from the DNA. The sample records about 2 million clones, approximately 94% of which are singletons. The ten biggest clones cover roughly 1% of the sample.

Note on this clone: Its antigen target is currently unknown. No base quality information exists; no much larger clone differs at one position.

The sequence came from a man aged 18 to 29 in good health. The receptor chain draws on TRBV15 and TRBJ2-6; too little of a D gene remains to name it. Sequenced material: naive CD8+ T cells sorted from blood. This sample's cell subset or site label indicates: CD45RA+CCR7+. The CDR3 here reads CATSRVGGANVLTF. In nucleotide form, the sequence is TGTGCCACCAGCAGAGTTGGGGGGGCCAACGTCCTGACTTTC.